This paragraph reports one T cell receptor beta chain. The sample comes from a study of blood T cells in healthy people across ages. The CDR3 runs 13 residues. Germline lookup yields CDR1 MGHRA and CDR2 YSYEKL. Trimming stripped 4 bases from V and 4 bases from J, with 10 bases between. A second PCR of 7 to 11 cycles used a sample-barcoded 5' primer and a J-beta primer mix. Via MiXCR, TCRdb re-called the 5' RACE reads, giving one row per CDR3 protein. The sample has about 1.5 million distinct CDR3 sequences, 35% to 45% seen once. The sequenced material came from blood. This TCR derives from a woman aged 18-29 years in good health. This chain joins TRBV4-1 and TRBJ1-2, with D unclear. The CDR3 coding sequence is TGCGCCAGCAGCCGAGACACGGCCTATGGCTACACCTTC. Translation gives CASSRDTAYGYTF.